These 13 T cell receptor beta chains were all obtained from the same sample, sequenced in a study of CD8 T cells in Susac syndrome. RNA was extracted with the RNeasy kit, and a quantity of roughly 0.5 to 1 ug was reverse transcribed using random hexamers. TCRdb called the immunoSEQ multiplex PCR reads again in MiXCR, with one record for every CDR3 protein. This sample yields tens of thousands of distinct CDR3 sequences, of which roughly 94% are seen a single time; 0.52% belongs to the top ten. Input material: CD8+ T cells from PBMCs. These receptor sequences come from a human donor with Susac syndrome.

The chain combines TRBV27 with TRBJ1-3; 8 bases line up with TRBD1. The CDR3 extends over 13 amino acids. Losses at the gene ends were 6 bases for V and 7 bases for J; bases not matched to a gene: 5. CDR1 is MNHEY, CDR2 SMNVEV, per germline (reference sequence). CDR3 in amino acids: CASSPGQGNTIYF. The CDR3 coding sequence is TGTGCCAGCAGCCCAGGACAGGGCAACACCATATATTTT.

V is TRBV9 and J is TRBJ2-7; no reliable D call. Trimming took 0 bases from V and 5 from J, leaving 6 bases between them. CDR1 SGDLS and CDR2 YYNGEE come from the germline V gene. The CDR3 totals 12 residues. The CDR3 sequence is CASSVAPDEQYF. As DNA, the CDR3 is TGTGCCAGCAGCGTAGCGCCAGACGAGCAGTACTTC.

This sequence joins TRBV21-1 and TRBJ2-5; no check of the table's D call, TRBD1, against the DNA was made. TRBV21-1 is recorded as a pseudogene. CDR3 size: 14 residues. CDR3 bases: TGTGCCAGCAGCACCTGGGACAGCCAAGAGACCCAGTACTTC. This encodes CASSTWDSQETQYF.

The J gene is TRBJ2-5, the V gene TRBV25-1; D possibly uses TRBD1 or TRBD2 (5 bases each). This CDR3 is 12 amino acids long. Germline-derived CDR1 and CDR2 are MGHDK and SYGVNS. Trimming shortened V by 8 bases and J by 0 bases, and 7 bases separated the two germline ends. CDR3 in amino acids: CASWGHQETQYF. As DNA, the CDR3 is TGTGCCAGCTGGGGACACCAAGAGACCCAGTACTTC.

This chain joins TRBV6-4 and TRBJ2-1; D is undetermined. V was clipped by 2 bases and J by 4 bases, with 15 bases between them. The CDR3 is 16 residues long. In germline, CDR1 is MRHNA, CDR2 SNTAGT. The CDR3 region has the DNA TGTGCCAGCAGTGACACCCCAGGAGAAACTTACAATGAGCAGTTCTTC. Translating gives CASSDTPGETYNEQFF.

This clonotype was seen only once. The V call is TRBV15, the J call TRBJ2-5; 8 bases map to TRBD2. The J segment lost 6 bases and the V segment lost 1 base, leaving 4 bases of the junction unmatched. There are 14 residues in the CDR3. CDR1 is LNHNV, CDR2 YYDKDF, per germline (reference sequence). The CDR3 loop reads CATSRVREGKTQYF. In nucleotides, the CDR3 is TGTGCCACCAGCAGAGTCCGGGAGGGGAAGACCCAGTACTTC.

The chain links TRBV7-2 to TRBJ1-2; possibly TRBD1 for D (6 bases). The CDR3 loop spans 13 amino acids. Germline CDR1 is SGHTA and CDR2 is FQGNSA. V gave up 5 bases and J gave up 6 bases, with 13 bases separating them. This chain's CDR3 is CASSLPRGDGYTF. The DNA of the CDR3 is TGTGCCAGCAGCCTCCCGAGGGGGGATGGCTACACCTTC.

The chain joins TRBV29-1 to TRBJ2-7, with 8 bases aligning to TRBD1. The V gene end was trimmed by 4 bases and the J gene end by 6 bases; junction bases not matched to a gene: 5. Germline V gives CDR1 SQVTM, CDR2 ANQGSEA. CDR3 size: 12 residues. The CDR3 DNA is TGCAGCGTTGTAGGGACAGGAAGCGAGCAGTACTTC. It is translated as CSVVGTGSEQYF.

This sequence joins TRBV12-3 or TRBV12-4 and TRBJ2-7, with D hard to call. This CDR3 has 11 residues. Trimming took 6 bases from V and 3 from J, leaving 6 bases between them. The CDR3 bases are TGTGCCAGCAGCTATTACTACGAGCAGTACTTC. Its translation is CASSYYYEQYF.

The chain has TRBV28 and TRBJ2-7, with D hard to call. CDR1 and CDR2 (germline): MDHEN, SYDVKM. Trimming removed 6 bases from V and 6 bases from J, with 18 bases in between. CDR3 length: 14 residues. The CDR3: CASSPSRGRSEQYF. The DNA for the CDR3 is TGTGCCAGCAGCCCCTCTAGAGGCCGGAGCGAGCAGTACTTC.

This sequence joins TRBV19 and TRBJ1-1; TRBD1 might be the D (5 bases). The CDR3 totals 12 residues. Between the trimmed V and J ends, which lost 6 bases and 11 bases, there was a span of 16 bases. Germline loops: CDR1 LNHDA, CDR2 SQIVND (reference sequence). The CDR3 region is CASSLGRRPAFF. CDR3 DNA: TGTGCCAGTAGCCTGGGACGACGGCCGGCTTTCTTT.

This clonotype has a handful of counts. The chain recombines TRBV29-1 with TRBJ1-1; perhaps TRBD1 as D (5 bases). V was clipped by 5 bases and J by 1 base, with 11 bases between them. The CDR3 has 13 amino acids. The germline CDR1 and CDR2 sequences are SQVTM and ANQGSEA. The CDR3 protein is CSVFTGENTEAFF. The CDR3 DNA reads TGCAGCGTTTTTACAGGAGAGAACACTGAAGCTTTCTTT.

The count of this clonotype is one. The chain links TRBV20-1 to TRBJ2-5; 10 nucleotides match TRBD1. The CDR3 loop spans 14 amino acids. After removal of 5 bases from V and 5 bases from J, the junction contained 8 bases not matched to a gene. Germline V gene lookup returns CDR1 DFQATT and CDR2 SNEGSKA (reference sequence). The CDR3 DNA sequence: TGCAGTGCTGCAGACAGGACAGGGGGGGAGACCCAGTACTTC. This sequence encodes CSAADRTGGETQYF.